This T cell receptor beta chain was sequenced for a study of blood T cell repertoires in COVID-19. Study summary: Sites across the United States, Italy and Spain contributed samples from acute and convalescent COVID-19. The analysed material was cDNA or gDNA that came from T cells, B-cell-depleted T cells, or PBMCs.

Study processing details: Researchers report that nucleated cell counts were estimated from reference gene primer amplification. The repertoire was sequenced with immunoSEQ multiplex PCR; TCRdb's copy has only in-frame clones and lacks some. V, J and clone size were drawn from that table, and D and trimming were deduced from the DNA. The data show about 75,000 clones, around 88% seen once. This TCR derives from a woman in her sixties or seventies with acute or convalescent COVID-19. The sequenced sample was peripheral blood.

The CDR3 region is CATKPGQVNTEAFF. The CDR3 DNA follows: TGTGCCACAAAACCGGGACAAGTGAACACTGAAGCTTTCTTT. The chain combines TRBV10-3 with TRBJ1-1; tentative D call: TRBD1 (6 bases). The germline gives CDR1 ENHRY, CDR2 SYGVKD. CDR3 length: 14 residues. With 10 bases removed from V and 0 bases from J, the gap between germline ends came to 15 bases.